This TCR beta chain was documented in a study of T cell responses to AZD1222 COVID-19 vaccine. With 3 bases removed from V and 5 bases from J, the gap between germline ends came to 14 bases. The CDR3 consists of 14 residues. Per germline, CDR1 MGHDK and CDR2 SYGVNS. Assay: immunoSEQ multiplex PCR; the TCRdb copy retains only in-frame clones and omits some. The sample contains tens of thousands of clones, 90% to 95% of which appear only once. The clonotype was recovered from an adult who received the MenACWY meningococcal vaccine as a control. Sequences were derived from peripheral blood, sampled 28 days after the second dose of the MenACWY control vaccine. The V gene is TRBV25-1, the J gene TRBJ2-7; D possibly uses TRBD1 or TRBD2 (5 bases each). CDR3 region: CASSDITGGHEQYF. CDR3 in DNA: TGTGCCAGCAGTGACATAACAGGCGGGCACGAGCAGTACTTC.